These T cell receptor beta chains were read from a single sample in a study of blood T cell repertoires in COVID-19. The repertoire was sequenced with immunoSEQ multiplex PCR; TCRdb's copy has only in-frame clones and lacks some. The sample consists of about 140,000 clones, roughly 83% of them appearing once. Sequencing used PBMCs or T cells enriched from blood (not recorded which). These receptors came from a man between 35 and 55 years old with acute COVID-19. Both conserved end residues are part of each CDR3. Each record gives: J gene, clone size, D gene, V gene, CDR3 DNA, CDR3 protein. The D gene is left open where the match is weak. A clone size is listed for some rows: how often the clone was seen (once, few, many), or a class if it is expanded.

j_call: TRBJ1-4; clone_size: -; d_call: -; v_call: TRBV4-1; cdr3_nt: TGCGCCAGCAGCCAGCTAGCCGGGGAAGGGGAAAAACTGTTTTTT; cdr3_aa: CASSQLAGEGEKLFF
j_call: TRBJ2-7; clone_size: few; d_call: -; v_call: TRBV28; cdr3_nt: TGTGCCAGCAGCCCCCGACAGGCAAGGAGCTCCTACGAGCAGTACTTC; cdr3_aa: CASSPRQARSSYEQYF
j_call: TRBJ1-5; clone_size: -; d_call: TRBD1; v_call: TRBV28; cdr3_nt: TGTGCCAGCAGTTTTCCCGACAGGGACTTTCATCAGCCCCAGCATTTT; cdr3_aa: CASSFPDRDFHQPQHF
j_call: TRBJ2-5; clone_size: -; d_call: -; v_call: TRBV19; cdr3_nt: TGTGCCAGTAGTCAGACAGGAGAGACCCAGTACTTC; cdr3_aa: CASSQTGETQYF
j_call: TRBJ1-1; clone_size: -; d_call: -; v_call: TRBV4-3; cdr3_nt: TGCGCCAGCAGCCAAGATCTTAGGGCGGGTTCCACTGAAGCTTTCTTT; cdr3_aa: CASSQDLRAGSTEAFF
j_call: TRBJ2-5; clone_size: -; d_call: TRBD2; v_call: TRBV30; cdr3_nt: TGTGCCGCTAGCATAGCGGGGGCCCCAGGGGAGACCCAGTACTTC; cdr3_aa: CAASIAGAPGETQYF
j_call: TRBJ1-5; clone_size: -; d_call: -; v_call: TRBV7-9; cdr3_nt: TGTGCCAGCAGCTTAGGCGATCAGCCCCAGCATTTT; cdr3_aa: CASSLGDQPQHF
j_call: TRBJ2-5; clone_size: -; d_call: TRBD2; v_call: TRBV30; cdr3_nt: TGTGCCTGGAGTGTACGGCGGTTTGCGGGGGGGCGTGAGACCCAGTACTTC; cdr3_aa: CAWSVRRFAGGRETQYF
j_call: TRBJ2-1; clone_size: -; d_call: TRBD1; v_call: TRBV27; cdr3_nt: TGTGCCAGCAGTTTAGAGGGGGCGGTCTCACACTACAATGAGCAGTTCTTC; cdr3_aa: CASSLEGAVSHYNEQFF
j_call: TRBJ1-5; clone_size: -; d_call: TRBD1; v_call: TRBV2; cdr3_nt: TGTGCCAGCAGTGCAGGGGGCGGCATTCAGCCCCAGCATTTT; cdr3_aa: CASSAGGGIQPQHF
j_call: TRBJ1-5; clone_size: few; d_call: TRBD1; v_call: TRBV28; cdr3_nt: TGTGCCAGCAGCCCCCTGGGGGGACAGGGGCGCAATCAGCCCCAGCATTTT; cdr3_aa: CASSPLGGQGRNQPQHF
j_call: TRBJ2-5; clone_size: -; d_call: -; v_call: TRBV7-8; cdr3_nt: TGTGCCAGCAGCCCAAGGCCCGGGTCAGAGACCCAGTACTTC; cdr3_aa: CASSPRPGSETQYF
j_call: TRBJ1-1; clone_size: -; d_call: TRBD1; v_call: TRBV2; cdr3_nt: TGTGCCACTCAGGGGGGGAACACTGAAGCTTTCTTT; cdr3_aa: CATQGGNTEAFF
j_call: TRBJ1-1; clone_size: -; d_call: TRBD1; v_call: TRBV25-1; cdr3_nt: TGTGCCAGCAGTGTCAAGGGGGCCACTGAAGCTTTCTTT; cdr3_aa: CASSVKGATEAFF
j_call: TRBJ2-1; clone_size: once; d_call: -; v_call: TRBV7-2; cdr3_nt: TGTGCCAGCAGCTTAGCGTCCGGCGGTGAGCAGTTCTTC; cdr3_aa: CASSLASGGEQFF
j_call: TRBJ1-1; clone_size: -; d_call: -; v_call: TRBV7-2; cdr3_nt: TGTGCCAGCTGCCTGGTAGTGAACACTGAAGCTTTCTTT; cdr3_aa: CASCLVVNTEAFF
j_call: TRBJ2-7; clone_size: -; d_call: -; v_call: TRBV29-1; cdr3_nt: TGCAGCGTTACCCGGGGATACGGCTACGAGCAGTACTTC; cdr3_aa: CSVTRGYGYEQYF
j_call: TRBJ2-3; clone_size: once; d_call: TRBD2; v_call: TRBV4-2; cdr3_nt: TGTGCCAGCAGCCAAGAGGGGACTAGCGGGGGGGCAACTAGCACAGATACGCAGTATTTT; cdr3_aa: CASSQEGTSGGATSTDTQYF
j_call: TRBJ1-1; clone_size: few; d_call: -; v_call: TRBV7-9; cdr3_nt: TGTGCCAGCAGCTTAGCGGGAGGGTTTGGCACTGAAGCTTTCTTT; cdr3_aa: CASSLAGGFGTEAFF
j_call: TRBJ1-1; clone_size: -; d_call: -; v_call: TRBV10-3; cdr3_nt: TGTGCCATCAGTGAGTCAACAGGGGAAGCTTTCTTT; cdr3_aa: CAISESTGEAFF
j_call: TRBJ1-2; clone_size: -; d_call: -; v_call: TRBV27; cdr3_nt: TGTGCCAGCAGTTTATATGGAGTTGGGGGCTACACCTTC; cdr3_aa: CASSLYGVGGYTF